The clone carrying this T cell receptor (beta chain) showed up just a few times. What it binds is unknown. The beta constant-region primer was an equimolar mix of two oligonucleotides covering TRBC1 and TRBC2. Ligated cDNA was amplified by four rounds of PCR with nested alpha and beta constant-region primers and SP2. Via MiXCR, TCRdb re-called the UMI-ligation and nested PCR reads, giving one row per CDR3 protein. This sample has 150,000 or so distinct CDR3 sequences; 22% occur once, and the top ten carry about 0.11%. Germline CDR1 and CDR2: MNHEY and SVGEGT. The V end was cut by 0 bases, the J end by 9 bases, with 9 bases between. The CDR3 consists of 13 residues. The source of the sample is a study of naive and memory T cell subsets. General observations from the study: A few larger clonotypes appeared in naive repertoires, especially CD8, possibly memory cells re-expressing CD45RA.

The sample consisted of naive CD4+ T cells from blood. This chain joins TRBV6-2 or TRBV6-3 and TRBJ2-1; D unresolved. The source of this sequence is a human donor in good health. The chain's CDR3 is CASSYSGRGEQFF. The CDR3 DNA follows: TGTGCCAGCAGTTACTCCGGCCGCGGTGAGCAGTTCTTC.